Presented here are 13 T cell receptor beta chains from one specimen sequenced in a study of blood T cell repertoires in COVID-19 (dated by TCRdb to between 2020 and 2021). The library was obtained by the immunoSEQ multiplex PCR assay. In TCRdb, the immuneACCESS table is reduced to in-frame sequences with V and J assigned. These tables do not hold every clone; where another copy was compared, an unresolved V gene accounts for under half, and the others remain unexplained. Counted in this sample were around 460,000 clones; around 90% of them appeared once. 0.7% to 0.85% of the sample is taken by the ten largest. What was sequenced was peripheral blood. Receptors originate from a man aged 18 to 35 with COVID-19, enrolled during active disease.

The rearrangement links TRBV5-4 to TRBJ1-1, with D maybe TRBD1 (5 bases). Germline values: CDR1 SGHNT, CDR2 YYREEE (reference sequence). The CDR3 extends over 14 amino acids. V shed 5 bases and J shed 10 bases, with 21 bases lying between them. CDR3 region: CASSPGTSFFLAFF. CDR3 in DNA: TGTGCCAGCAGTCCCGGGACTTCCTTTTTCTTAGCTTTCTTT. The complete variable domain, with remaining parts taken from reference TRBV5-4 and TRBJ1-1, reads ETGVTQSPTHLIKTRGQQVTLRCSSQSGHNTVSWYQQALGQGPQFIFQYYREEENGRGNFPPRFSGLQFPNYSSELNVNALELDDSALYLCASSPGTSFFLAFFGQGTRLTVV.

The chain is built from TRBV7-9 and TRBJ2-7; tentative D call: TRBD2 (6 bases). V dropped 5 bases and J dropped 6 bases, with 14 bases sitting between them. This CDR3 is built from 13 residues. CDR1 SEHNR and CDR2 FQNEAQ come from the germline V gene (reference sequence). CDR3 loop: CASSRDSLSEQYF. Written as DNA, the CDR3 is TGTGCCAGCAGCCGGGACTCTTTGAGCGAGCAGTACTTC.

This CDR3 is CASSLDGSNTGELFF. The DNA for the CDR3 is TGCGCCAGCAGCTTGGACGGTTCGAACACCGGGGAGCTGTTTTTT. The V call is TRBV5-1, the J call TRBJ2-2; D is unclear. Looked up from germline, CDR1 is SGHRS and CDR2 is YFSETQ. This CDR3 comprises 15 residues. Trimming took 0 bases from V and 0 from J, leaving 6 bases between them.

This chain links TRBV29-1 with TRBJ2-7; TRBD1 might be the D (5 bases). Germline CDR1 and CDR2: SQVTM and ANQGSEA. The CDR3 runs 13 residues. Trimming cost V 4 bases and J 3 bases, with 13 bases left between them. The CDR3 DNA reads TGCAGCGTTGCGCCCCGAAGGGGCTACGAGCAGTACTTC. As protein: CSVAPRRGYEQYF.

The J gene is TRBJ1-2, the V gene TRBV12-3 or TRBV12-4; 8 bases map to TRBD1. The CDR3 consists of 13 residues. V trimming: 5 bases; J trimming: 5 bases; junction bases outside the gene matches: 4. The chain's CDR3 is CASSGTGRYGYTF. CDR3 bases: TGTGCCAGCAGTGGGACAGGACGGTATGGCTACACCTTC.

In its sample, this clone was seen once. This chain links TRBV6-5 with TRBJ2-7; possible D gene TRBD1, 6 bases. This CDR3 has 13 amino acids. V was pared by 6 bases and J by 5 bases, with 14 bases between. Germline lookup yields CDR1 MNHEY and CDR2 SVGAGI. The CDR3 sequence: CASRVSGGNEQYF. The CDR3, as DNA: TGTGCCAGCAGGGTATCTGGGGGCAACGAGCAGTACTTC.

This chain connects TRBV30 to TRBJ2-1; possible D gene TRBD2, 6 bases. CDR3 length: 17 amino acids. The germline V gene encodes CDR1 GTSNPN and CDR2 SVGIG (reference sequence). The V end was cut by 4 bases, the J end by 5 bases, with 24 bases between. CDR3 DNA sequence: TGTGCCTGGAATGCGGGAACTCAGCGGGTTCTTCACAATGAGCAGTTCTTC. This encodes CAWNAGTQRVLHNEQFF.

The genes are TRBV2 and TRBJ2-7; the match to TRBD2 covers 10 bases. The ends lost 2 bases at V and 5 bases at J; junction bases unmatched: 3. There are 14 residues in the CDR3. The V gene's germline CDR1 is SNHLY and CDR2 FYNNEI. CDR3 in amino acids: CASSELLAGDEQYF. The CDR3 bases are TGTGCCAGCAGTGAACTTCTAGCGGGAGACGAGCAGTACTTC. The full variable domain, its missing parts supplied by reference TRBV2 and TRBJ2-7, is EPEVTQTPSHQVTQMGQEVILRCVPISNHLYFYWYRQILGQKVEFLVSFYNNEISEKSEIFDDQFSVERPDGSNFTLKIRSTKLEDSAMYFCASSELLAGDEQYFGPGTRLTVT.

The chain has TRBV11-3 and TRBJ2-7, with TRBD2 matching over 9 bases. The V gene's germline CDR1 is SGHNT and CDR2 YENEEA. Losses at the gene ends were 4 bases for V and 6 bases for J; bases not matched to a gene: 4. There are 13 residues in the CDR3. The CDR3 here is CASSSVAGAEQYF. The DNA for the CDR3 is TGTGCCAGCAGCTCCGTAGCGGGAGCCGAGCAGTACTTC.

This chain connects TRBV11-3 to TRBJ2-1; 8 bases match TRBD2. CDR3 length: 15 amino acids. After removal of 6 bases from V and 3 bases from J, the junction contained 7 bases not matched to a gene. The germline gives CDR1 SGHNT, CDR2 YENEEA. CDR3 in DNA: TGTGCCAGCAGGAAGAGCGGGAGCGGCTACAATGAGCAGTTCTTC. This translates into CASRKSGSGYNEQFF. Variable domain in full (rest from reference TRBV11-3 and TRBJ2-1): EAGVVQSPRYKIIEKKQPVAFWCNPISGHNTLYWYLQNLGQGPELLIRYENEEAVDDSQLPKDRFSAERLKGVDSTLKIQPAELGDSAVYLCASRKSGSGYNEQFFGPGTRLTVL.

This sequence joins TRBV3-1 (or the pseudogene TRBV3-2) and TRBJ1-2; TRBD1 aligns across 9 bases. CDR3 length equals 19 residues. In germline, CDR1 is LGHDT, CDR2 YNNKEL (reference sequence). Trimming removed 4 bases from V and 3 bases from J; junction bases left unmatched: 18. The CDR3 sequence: CASSPLMLTGQGEDYGYTF. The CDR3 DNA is TGTGCCAGCAGCCCTCTAATGCTCACGGGACAGGGTGAGGACTATGGCTACACCTTC.

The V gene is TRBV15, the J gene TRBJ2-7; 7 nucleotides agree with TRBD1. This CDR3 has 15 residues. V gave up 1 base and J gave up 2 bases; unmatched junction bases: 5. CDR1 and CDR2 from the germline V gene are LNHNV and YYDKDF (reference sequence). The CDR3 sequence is CATSRGRQGPYEQYF. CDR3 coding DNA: TGTGCCACCAGCAGAGGTAGACAGGGACCCTACGAGCAGTACTTC.

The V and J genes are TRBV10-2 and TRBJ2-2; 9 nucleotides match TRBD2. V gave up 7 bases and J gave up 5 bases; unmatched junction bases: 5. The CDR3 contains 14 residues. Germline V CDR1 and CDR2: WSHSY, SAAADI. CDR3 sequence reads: CASKAGGSTGELFF. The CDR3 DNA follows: TGCGCCAGCAAGGCGGGAGGGTCTACCGGGGAGCTGTTTTTT.